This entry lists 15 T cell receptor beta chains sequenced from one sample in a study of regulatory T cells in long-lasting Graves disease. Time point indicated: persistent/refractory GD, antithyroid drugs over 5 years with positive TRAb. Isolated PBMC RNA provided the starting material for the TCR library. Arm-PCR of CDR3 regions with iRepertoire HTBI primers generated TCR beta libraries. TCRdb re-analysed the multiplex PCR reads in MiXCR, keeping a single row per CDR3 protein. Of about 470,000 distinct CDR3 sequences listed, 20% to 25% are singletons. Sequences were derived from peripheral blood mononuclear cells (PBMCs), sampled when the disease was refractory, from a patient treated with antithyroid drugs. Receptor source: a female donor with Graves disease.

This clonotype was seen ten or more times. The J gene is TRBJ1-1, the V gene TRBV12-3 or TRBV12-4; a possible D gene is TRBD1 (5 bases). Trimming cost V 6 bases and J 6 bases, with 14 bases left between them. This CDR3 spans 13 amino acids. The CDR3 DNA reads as TGTGCCAGCAGAGACCAGAGGGACTCTGAAGCTTTCTTT. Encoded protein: CASRDQRDSEAFF.

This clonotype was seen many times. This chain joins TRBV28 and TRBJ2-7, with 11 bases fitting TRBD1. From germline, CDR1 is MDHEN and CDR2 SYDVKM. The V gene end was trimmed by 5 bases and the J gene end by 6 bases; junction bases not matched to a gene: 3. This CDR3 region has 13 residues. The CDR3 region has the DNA TGTGCCAGCAGTCCGGGACAGGGGGGCGAGCAGTACTTC. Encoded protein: CASSPGQGGEQYF.

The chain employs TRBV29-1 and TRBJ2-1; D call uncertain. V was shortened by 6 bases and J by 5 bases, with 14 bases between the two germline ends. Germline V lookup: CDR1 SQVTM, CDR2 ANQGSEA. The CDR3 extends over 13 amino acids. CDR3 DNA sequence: TGCAGCGTCAACCCCATCGTACACAATGAGCAGTTCTTC. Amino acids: CSVNPIVHNEQFF.

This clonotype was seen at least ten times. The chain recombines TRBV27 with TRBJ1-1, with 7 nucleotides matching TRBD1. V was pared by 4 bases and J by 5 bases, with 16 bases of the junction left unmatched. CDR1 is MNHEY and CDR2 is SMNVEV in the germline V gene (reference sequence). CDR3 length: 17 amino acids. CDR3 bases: TGTGCCAGCAGTTCCCGACAGGGAACAACCTGGGGGACTGAAGCTTTCTTT. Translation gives CASSSRQGTTWGTEAFF.

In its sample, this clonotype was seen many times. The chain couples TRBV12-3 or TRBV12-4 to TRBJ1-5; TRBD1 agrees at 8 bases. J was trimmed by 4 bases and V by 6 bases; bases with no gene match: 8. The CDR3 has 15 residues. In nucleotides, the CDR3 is TGTGCCAGCAGCTACCTGGACAGGGTTAATCAGCCCCAGCATTTT. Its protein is CASSYLDRVNQPQHF.

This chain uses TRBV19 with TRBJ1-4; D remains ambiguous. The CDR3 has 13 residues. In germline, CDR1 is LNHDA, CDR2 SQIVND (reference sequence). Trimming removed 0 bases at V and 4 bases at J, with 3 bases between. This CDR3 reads CASSIEGNEKLFF. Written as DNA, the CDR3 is TGTGCCAGTAGTATAGAGGGTAATGAAAAACTGTTTTTT. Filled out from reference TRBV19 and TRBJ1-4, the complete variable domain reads DGGITQSPKYLFRKEGQNVTLSCEQNLNHDAMYWYRQDPGQGLRLIYYSQIVNDFQKGDIAEGYSVSREKKESFPLTVTSAQKNPTAFYLCASSIEGNEKLFFGSGTQLSVL.

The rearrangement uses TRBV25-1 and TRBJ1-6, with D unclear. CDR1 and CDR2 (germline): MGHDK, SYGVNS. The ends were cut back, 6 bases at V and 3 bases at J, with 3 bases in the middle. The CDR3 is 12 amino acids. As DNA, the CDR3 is TGTGCCAGCAGGGTCTATAATTCACCCCTCCACTTT. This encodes CASRVYNSPLHF.

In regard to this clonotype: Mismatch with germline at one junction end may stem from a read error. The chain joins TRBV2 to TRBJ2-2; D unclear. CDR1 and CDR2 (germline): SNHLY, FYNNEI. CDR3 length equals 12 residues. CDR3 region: CAGSDGTGELFF. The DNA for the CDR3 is TGTGCCGGCAGTGACGGCACCGGGGAGCTGTTTTTT.

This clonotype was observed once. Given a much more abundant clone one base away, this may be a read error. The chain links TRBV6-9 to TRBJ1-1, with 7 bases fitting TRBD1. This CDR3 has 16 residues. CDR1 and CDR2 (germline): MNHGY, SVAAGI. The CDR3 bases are TGTGGCAGCAGTTACTCAAGACAGGGTCGGAACACTGAAGCTTTCTTT. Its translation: CGSSYSRQGRNTEAFF.

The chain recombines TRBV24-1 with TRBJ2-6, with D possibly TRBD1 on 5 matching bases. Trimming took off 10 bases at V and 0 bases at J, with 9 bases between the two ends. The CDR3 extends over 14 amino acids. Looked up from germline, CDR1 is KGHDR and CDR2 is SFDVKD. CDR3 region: CATSQGSGANVLTF. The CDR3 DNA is TGTGCCACGAGTCAGGGCTCTGGGGCCAACGTCCTGACTTTC.

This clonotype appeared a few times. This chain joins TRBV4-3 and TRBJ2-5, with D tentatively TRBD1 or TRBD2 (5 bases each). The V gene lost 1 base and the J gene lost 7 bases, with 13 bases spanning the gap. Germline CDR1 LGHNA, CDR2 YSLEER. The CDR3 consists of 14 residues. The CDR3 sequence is CASSQVTGAGTQYF. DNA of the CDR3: TGCGCCAGCAGCCAAGTTACTGGGGCGGGGACCCAGTACTTC.

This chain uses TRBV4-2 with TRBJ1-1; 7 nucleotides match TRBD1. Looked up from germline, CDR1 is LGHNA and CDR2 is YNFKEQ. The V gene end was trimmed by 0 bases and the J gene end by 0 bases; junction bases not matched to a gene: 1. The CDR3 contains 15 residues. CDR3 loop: CASSQEGGMNTEAFF. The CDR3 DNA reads TGTGCCAGCAGCCAAGAAGGGGGCATGAACACTGAAGCTTTCTTT.

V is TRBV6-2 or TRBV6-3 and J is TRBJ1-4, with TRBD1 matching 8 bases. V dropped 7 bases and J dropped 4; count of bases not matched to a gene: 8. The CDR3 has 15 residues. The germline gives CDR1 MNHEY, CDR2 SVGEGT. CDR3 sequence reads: CASMGGQALNEKLFF. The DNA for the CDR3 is TGTGCCAGCATGGGGGGACAGGCCCTTAATGAAAAACTGTTTTTT.

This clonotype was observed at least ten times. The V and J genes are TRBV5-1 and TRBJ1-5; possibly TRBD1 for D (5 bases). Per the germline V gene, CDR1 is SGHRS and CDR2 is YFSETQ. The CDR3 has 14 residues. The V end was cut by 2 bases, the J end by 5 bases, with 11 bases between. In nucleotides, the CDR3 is TGCGCCAGCAGCTTTTCGGGGCTAGATCAGCCCCAGCATTTT. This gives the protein CASSFSGLDQPQHF.

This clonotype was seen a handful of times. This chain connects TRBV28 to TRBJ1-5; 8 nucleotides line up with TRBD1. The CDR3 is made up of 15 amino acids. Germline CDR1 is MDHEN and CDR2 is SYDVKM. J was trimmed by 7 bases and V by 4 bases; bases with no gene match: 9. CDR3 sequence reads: CASSSIRGRSQPQHF. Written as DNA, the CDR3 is TGTGCCAGCAGTTCGATCAGGGGGCGAAGCCAGCCCCAGCATTTT. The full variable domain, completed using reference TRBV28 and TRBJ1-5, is DVKVTQSSRYLVKRTGEKVFLECVQDMDHENMFWYRQDPGLGLRLIYFSYDVKMKEKGDIPEGYSVSREKKERFSLILESASTNQTSMYLCASSSIRGRSQPQHFGDGTRLSIL.